This note documents a single T cell receptor beta chain sequence. This clone has only a few counts. What antigen it recognizes has not been identified. Nothing much larger sits one base from this clone, and base qualities are not available. This entry comes from a study of blood T cell repertoires in COVID-19 (dated by TCRdb to 2019 to 2021). In terms of the full investigation: Samples from collaborators originated in the United States, Italy and Spain and spanned both the acute and convalescent phases of COVID-19. The repertoires were released in a freely available public database intended as a resource for research on the immune response to SARS-CoV-2. HLA class I and class II types, where available, came from metadata supplied by the sample provider rather than from assay-based typing. The prospective study material was composed of cDNA or gDNA derived from T cells, B-cell-depleted T cells, or PBMCs. Deeply sampled blood TCRbeta repertoires from subjects exposed to, actively infected with, or recovered from COVID-19 were included in the dataset. Samples were obtained from the ongoing ImmuneRACE study (first 160 participants) and from 1,254 subjects provided by 6 global collaborators. Nearly every sample came with metadata listing a de-identified subject ID, COVID-19 status, age in years and sex.

Points the paper makes about the study in general: Clinical and demographic metadata were provided uncurated, with the amount varying by source and participant.

Whole blood was collected in K2EDTA tubes by collaborating institutions according to the institutions' own protocols. For TCRbeta analysis, collaborators shipped samples as frozen whole blood, isolated PBMCs, or DNA extracted from either of those sample types. TCRbeta CDR3 regions were amplified from genomic DNA by means of the immunoSEQ Assay, a bias-controlled multiplex PCR. The authors processed their data as follows. Nucleated cell counts per sample were estimated from amplification of reference gene primers within the assay. To quantify the absolute abundance of each unique TCRbeta CDR3 rearrangement, sequence reads were collapsed and filtered. For each sample, productive Simpson clonality was calculated as the square root of Simpson's diversity index over productive rearrangements. TCRdb stores this immuneACCESS table with in-frame sequences only. Part of the clones is absent; in the studies checked, under half of the shortfall reflects unresolved V genes, and no reason is known for the rest. V, J and clone size were drawn from that table, and D and trimming were deduced from the DNA. Within this sample are about 110,000 clones, with approximately 84% of them counted one time only. Together, the top ten hold 1.5% to 1.8% of the sample.

The sample comprised peripheral blood. The TCR sequence derives from a man aged 50-59 years with acute or convalescent COVID-19.

The CDR3 is CASSPGIRGGSDTQYF. The sequence in DNA is TGTGCCAGCAGTCCCGGAATCAGGGGCGGGTCAGATACGCAGTATTTT. The rearrangement combines TRBV6-2 or TRBV6-3 with TRBJ2-3; D gene: possibly TRBD1, on 6 matching bases. The CDR3 covers 16 residues, taking in both the cysteine and the phenylalanine. Solely the CDR3 DNA is kept, with 48 bases framed from the first base. The germline V gene yields MNHEY for CDR1 and SVGEGT for CDR2. Trimming takes 5 bases from V and 4 bases from J, and the germline ends sit 19 bases apart.